What follows is one T cell receptor beta chain and its context. The data derive from a study of Graves' ophthalmopathy and Graves' hyperthyroidism. Amplification of TCR beta CDR3 regions used RNA transcripts. The first-round RT-PCR employed HTBI primers together with the Qiagen OneStep RT-PCR kit. A multiplex PCR was then performed as the second round. From the multiplex PCR reads, TCRdb called clonotypes with MiXCR, one entry per CDR3 protein. Counted here are some 410,000 distinct CDR3 sequences, around 21% occurring once; the ten biggest clones make up roughly 3%. The authors defined stable hyperthyroidism as no ophthalmopathy within 18 months of follow-up. V dropped 6 bases and J dropped 5 bases, with 19 bases sitting between them. CDR3 length: 15 residues.

This clonotype was sampled from a woman between 18 and 29 years old with stable Graves' hyperthyroidism. The sample consisted of peripheral blood. The chain links TRBV12-3 or TRBV12-4 to TRBJ1-2, with D perhaps matching TRBD1 (6 bases). CDR3 amino acids: CASSPPGGMVYGYTF. The CDR3 coding sequence is TGTGCCAGCAGCCCCCCCGGGGGCATGGTTTATGGCTACACCTTC.